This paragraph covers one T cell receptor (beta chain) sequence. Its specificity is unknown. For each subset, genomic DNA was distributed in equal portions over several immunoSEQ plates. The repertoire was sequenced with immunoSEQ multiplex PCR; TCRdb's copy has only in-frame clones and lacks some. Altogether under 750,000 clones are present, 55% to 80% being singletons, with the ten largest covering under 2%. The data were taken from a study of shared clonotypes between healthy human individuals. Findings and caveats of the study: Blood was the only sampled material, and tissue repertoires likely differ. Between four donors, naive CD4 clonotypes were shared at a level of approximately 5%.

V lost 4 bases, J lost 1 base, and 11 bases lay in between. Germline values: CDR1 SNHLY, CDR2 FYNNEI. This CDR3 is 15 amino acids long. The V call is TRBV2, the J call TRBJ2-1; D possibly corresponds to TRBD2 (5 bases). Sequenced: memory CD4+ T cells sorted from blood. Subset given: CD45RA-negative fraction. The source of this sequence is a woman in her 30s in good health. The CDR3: CASSGDGSSYNEQFF. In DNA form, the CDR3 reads TGTGCCAGCAGTGGAGATGGGAGTTCCTACAATGAGCAGTTCTTC.